What follows is one T cell receptor beta chain and its context. The data were taken from a study of blood T cell repertoires in COVID-19. Across the whole study: Samples of COVID-19 (acute and convalescent) were obtained from the United States, Italy and Spain. PBMCs, B-cell-depleted T cells, or T cells provided the cDNA or gDNA that made up the material.

In the original analysis: It was from reference gene primer amplification that nucleated cell counts were estimated. Measured with immunoSEQ multiplex PCR; TCRdb has only the in-frame clones, and not every one. For V, J and clone size, that table is used; D and trimming come from the DNA. The sample lists about 36,000 clones; 75% to 85% were seen once. Specimen: peripheral blood. The origin of this receptor is a human donor in a cohort sampled during active or convalescent COVID-19. The donor label of this sample is uncertain.

CDR3 amino acids: CASSLALAKNIQYF. The CDR3 DNA reads as TGTGCCAGCAGCTTGGCCCTAGCCAAAAACATTCAGTACTTC. The chain recombines TRBV5-6 with TRBJ2-4; D is unresolved. The CDR3 has 14 amino acids. V was shortened by 0 bases and J by 0 bases, with 4 bases between the two germline ends. The V gene's germline CDR1 is SGHDT and CDR2 YYEEEE.